Listed below are T cell receptor beta chains from one sample, sequenced in a study of blood T cells in healthy people across ages. A single record per CDR3 protein comes from TCRdb applying MiXCR to the 5' RACE reads. The sample lists 750,000 to 950,000 distinct CDR3 sequences, roughly 53% occurring once. The sample taken for sequencing was blood. The receptors were sampled from an elderly man in good health. Each CDR3 is given without its conserved first and last residue. D genes are given only for firm matches.

V gene	D gene	J gene	CDR3 protein
TRBV28	NA	TRBJ2-7	ASSTGGVYWYEQY
TRBV18	NA	TRBJ2-1	ASSPSRRDYNEQF
TRBV4-2	NA	TRBJ2-7	ASSKAGPVSGISYEQY
TRBV5-1	TRBD1	TRBJ2-5	ASSLSGTEETQY
TRBV5-6	NA	TRBJ2-4	ASSLYASSVLAKNIQY
TRBV18	NA	TRBJ1-6	ASSPRRDSNSPLH
TRBV12-3/TRBV12-4	TRBD2	TRBJ2-1	ASSGTSGGQGGEQF
TRBV20-1	NA	TRBJ2-7	SAGRIGSYEQY
TRBV3-1	NA	TRBJ1-2	ASSPSPGPGGYT
TRBV6-1	TRBD2	TRBJ2-3	ASGTSGDHRYAY
TRBV25-1	NA	TRBJ2-4	ASSEGALAKNIQY
TRBV7-2	NA	TRBJ1-1	ASSSQGLNTEAF
TRBV19	NA	TRBJ1-1	ASSIGPRNTEAF
TRBV9	NA	TRBJ2-1	ASSASGLLGGEQF
TRBV20-1	TRBD1	TRBJ2-4	SAQGQLAKNIQY
TRBV6-6	TRBD2	TRBJ2-5	ASSSPLAGGQETQY
TRBV6-1	TRBD2	TRBJ2-3	ASFSLTGTRNTDTQY
TRBV6-1	NA	TRBJ2-3	ASSPLGSRAQGGTQY
TRBV29-1	TRBD2	TRBJ2-3	SVETSGRASRYAY
TRBV10-3	NA	NA	AISGNAYEQY
TRBV5-1	NA	TRBJ2-1	ASSTDMRGNNEQF
TRBV28	NA	TRBJ2-1	ASSTHTDEQF
TRBV12-3/TRBV12-4	NA	TRBJ2-1	ASSSRDSYYNEQF
TRBV6-1	NA	TRBJ1-2	ASSDEGVVYGYT
TRBV7-9	NA	TRBJ1-6	ASSLGSAGWNSPLH
TRBV6-1	NA	TRBJ1-2	ASRQKNSGYT
TRBV21-1	NA	TRBJ1-5	ASGRQGDQPQH
TRBV5-1	NA	NA	ASSSIHGTQY
TRBV29-1	NA	TRBJ1-2	SVEVGLGRPYGYT
TRBV9	TRBD2	TRBJ2-1	ASSIPGLAGAREQF
TRBV7-9	NA	TRBJ2-4	ASNLEGEQY
TRBV5-1	NA	TRBJ2-1	ASSAPSSYNEQF
TRBV29-1	TRBD1	TRBJ1-6	SVTGGAGKDSPLH
TRBV3-1	NA	TRBJ2-1	ASSSLAGVGQF
TRBV20-1	TRBD1	TRBJ1-1	SAKTGGGTEAF
TRBV18	NA	TRBJ1-5	ASSRGGENQPQH
TRBV29-1	TRBD1	TRBJ2-7	SVSKDRGHYEQY